This T cell receptor (beta chain) originates from a study of blood T cell repertoires in COVID-19. Per the original data handling: From reference gene primer amplification, estimates of nucleated cell counts were derived. The method was immunoSEQ multiplex PCR; TCRdb's version includes in-frame clones alone and lacks a portion of them. D and trimming come from the DNA, and the V and J calls and clone size come from that table. The sample holds 300,000 or so clones, 70% to 90% seen once. V dropped 4 bases and J dropped 2 bases, with 14 bases sitting between them. The CDR3 is 15 residues long. The germline V gene has CDR1 KGHSH and CDR2 LQKENI.

Material for sequencing was peripheral blood. This sequence was found in a woman in her forties with acute or convalescent COVID-19. This chain connects TRBV18 to TRBJ2-5, with D possibly matching TRBD1 (5 bases). As DNA, the CDR3 is TGTGCCAGCTCACGGATGAAGGGGCCTCAAGAGACCCAGTACTTC. Its protein is CASSRMKGPQETQYF.